The clone carrying this TCR beta chain was observed a few times. Its target is not known. The sample originates from a study of blood T cells in healthy people across ages. Whole-study context: Researchers report that template switching captured about one barcoded beta molecule per two T cells.

Broader study findings: Versus aged donors, long-lived donors had higher diversity and more naive CD4+ cells. Diversity of TCR beta correlated strongly with naive T cell percentage.

Then a second PCR, running about 6 to 12 cycles, was carried out with a sample-barcoded 5' primer and a J-beta primer mix. MiXCR, applied by TCRdb to the 5' RACE reads, yields one record per CDR3 protein. This sample has over 1.5 million distinct CDR3 sequences; around 48% occur once, and the top ten carry less than 2.5%. The V and J ends lost 5 bases and 6 bases, in that order; junction bases with no gene match: 13. CDR3 length: 16 amino acids. CDR1 is SGHTA and CDR2 is FQGNSA in the germline V gene. Healthy Caucasian individuals from Russia aged about 6 to 100 served as donors. This sequence joins TRBV7-2 and TRBJ1-2; 9 positions match TRBD1. Input material: blood. The receptor was isolated from a woman aged 40 to 55 in good health. This chain's CDR3 is CASSPVPQGAKNGYTF. CDR3 sequence (DNA): TGTGCCAGCAGCCCCGTACCACAGGGGGCAAAGAATGGCTACACCTTC.